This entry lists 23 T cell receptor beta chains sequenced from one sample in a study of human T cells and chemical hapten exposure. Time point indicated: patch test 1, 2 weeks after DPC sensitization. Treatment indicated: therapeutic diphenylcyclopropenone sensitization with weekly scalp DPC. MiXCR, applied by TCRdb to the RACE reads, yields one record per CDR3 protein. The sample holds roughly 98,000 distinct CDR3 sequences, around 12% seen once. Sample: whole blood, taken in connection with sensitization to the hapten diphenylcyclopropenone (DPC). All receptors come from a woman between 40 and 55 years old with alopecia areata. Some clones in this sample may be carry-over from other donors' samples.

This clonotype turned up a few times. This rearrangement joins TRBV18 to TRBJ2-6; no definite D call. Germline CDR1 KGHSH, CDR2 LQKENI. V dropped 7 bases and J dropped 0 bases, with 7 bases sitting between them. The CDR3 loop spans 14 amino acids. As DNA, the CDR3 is TGTGCCAGCTTCTCTCTCTCTGGGGCCAACGTCCTGACTTTC. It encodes CASFSLSGANVLTF.

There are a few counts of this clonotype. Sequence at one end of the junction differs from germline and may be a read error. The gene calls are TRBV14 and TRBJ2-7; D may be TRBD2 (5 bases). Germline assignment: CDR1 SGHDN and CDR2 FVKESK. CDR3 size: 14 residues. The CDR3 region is CASNQLGAVYEQYF. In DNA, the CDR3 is TGTGCCAGCAACCAACTCGGAGCGGTGTACGAGCAGTACTTC.

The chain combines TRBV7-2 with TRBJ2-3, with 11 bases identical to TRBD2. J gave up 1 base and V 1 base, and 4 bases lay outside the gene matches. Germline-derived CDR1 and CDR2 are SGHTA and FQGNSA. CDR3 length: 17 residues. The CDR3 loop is CASSLVAGGHGTDTQYF. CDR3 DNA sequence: TGTGCCAGCAGCTTAGTAGCGGGGGGGCATGGCACAGATACGCAGTATTTT.

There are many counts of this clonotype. The CDR3 bases are TGTGCCAGTAGTGTCCAGGGTCAGCCCCAGCATTTT. Translating it yields CASSVQGQPQHF. The chain is built from TRBV19 and TRBJ1-5; D perhaps matches TRBD1 (5 bases). The V end was cut by 5 bases, the J end by 6 bases, with 8 bases between. Germline CDR1 LNHDA, CDR2 SQIVND (reference sequence). The CDR3 totals 12 residues.

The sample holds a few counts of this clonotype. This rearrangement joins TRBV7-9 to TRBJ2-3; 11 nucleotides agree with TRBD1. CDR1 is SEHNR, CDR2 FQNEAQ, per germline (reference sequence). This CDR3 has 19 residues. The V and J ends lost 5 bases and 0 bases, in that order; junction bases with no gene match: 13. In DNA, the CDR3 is TGTGCCAGCAGCCCGGACAGGGGGCGCAGGCTTTTAAGCACAGATACGCAGTATTTT. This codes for CASSPDRGRRLLSTDTQYF.

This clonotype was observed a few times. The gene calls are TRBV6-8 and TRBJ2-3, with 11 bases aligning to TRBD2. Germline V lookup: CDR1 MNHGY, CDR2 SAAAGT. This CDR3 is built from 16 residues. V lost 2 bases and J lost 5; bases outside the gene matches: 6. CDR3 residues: CASSYPLAGAEDTQYF. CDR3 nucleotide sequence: TGTGCCAGCAGTTACCCACTAGCGGGAGCCGAAGATACGCAGTATTTT.

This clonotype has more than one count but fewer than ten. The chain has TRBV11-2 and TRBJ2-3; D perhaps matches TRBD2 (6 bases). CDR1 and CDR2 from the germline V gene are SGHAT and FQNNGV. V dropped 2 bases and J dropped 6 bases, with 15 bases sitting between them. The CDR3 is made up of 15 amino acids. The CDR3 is CASSLNPRAGDTQYF. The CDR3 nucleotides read TGTGCCAGCAGCTTAAATCCACGGGCGGGGGATACGCAGTATTTT.

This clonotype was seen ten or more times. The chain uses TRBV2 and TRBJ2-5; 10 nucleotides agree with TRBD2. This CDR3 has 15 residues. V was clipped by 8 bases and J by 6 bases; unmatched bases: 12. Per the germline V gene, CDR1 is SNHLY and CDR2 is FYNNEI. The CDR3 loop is CASLSGTSVSQTQYF. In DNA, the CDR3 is TGTGCCAGCCTTTCCGGGACTAGCGTCAGTCAGACCCAGTACTTC.

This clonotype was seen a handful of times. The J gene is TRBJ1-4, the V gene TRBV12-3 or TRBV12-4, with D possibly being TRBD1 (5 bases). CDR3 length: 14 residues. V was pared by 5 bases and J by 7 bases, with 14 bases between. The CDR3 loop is CASSPGGSREKLFF. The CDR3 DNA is TGTGCCAGCAGTCCCGGGGGATCGCGTGAAAAACTGTTTTTT.

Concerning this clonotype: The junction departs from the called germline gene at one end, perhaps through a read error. The CDR3 loop is CASSLGQDVLKTEAFF. The CDR3 DNA reads TGTGCCAGCAGCTTAGGACAGGACGTTTTGAAAACTGAAGCTTTCTTT. The rearrangement joins TRBV7-2 to TRBJ1-1; weak D call: TRBD1 (6 bases). This CDR3 region has 16 residues. Germline V gives CDR1 SGHTA, CDR2 FQGNSA.

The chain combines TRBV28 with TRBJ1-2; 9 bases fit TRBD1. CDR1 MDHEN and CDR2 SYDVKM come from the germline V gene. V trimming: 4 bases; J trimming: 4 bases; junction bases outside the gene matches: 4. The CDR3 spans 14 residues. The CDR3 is CASSSGTGIYGYTF. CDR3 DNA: TGTGCCAGCAGTTCCGGGACAGGGATCTATGGCTACACCTTC.

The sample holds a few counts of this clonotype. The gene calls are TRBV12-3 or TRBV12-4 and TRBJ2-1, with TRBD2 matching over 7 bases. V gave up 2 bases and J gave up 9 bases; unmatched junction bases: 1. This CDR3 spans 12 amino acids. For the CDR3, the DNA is TGTGCCAGCAGTTTATCGGGGGGTGAGCAGTTCTTC. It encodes CASSLSGGEQFF.

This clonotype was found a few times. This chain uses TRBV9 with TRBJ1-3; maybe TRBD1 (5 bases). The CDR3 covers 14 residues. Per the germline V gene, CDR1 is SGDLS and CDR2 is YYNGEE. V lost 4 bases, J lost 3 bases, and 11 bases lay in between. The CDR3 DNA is TGTGCCAGCAGCTTCACAGGTGATGGAAACACCATATATTTT. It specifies CASSFTGDGNTIYF.

CDR3 DNA: TGTGCCAGCAGTTTAAATGCGAACCTGTTTTTT. Protein: CASSLNANLFF. The V and J genes are TRBV28 and TRBJ1-4; D is undetermined. In germline, CDR1 is MDHEN, CDR2 SYDVKM. V dropped 2 bases and J dropped 14 bases, with 9 bases sitting between them. The CDR3 runs to 11 residues.

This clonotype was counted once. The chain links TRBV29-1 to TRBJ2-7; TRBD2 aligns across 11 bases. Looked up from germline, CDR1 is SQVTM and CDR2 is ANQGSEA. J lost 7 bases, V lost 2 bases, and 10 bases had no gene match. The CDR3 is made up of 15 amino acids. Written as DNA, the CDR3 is TGCAGCGTTGAAATTCTAGCGGGAGGTTCGGGGGAGCAGTACTTC. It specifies CSVEILAGGSGEQYF.

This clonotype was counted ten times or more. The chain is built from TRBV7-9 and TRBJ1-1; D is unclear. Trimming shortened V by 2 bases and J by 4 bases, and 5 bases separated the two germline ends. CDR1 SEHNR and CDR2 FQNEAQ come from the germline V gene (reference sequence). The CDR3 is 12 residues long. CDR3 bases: TGTGCCAGCAGCTTATTTGGCACTGAAGCTTTCTTT. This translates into CASSLFGTEAFF. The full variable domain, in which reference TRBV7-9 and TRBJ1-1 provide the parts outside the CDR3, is DTGVSQNPRHKITKRGQNVTFRCDPISEHNRLYWYRQTLGQGPEFLTYFQNEAQLEKSRLLSDRFSAERPKGSFSTLEIQRTEQGDSAMYLCASSLFGTEAFFGQGTRLTVV.

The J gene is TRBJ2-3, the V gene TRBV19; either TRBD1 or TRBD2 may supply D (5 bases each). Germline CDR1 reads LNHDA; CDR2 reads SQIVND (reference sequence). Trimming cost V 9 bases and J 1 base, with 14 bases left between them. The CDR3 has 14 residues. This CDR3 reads CASSGGYRTDTQYF. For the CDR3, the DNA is TGTGCCAGCAGTGGGGGTTATCGCACAGATACGCAGTATTTT.

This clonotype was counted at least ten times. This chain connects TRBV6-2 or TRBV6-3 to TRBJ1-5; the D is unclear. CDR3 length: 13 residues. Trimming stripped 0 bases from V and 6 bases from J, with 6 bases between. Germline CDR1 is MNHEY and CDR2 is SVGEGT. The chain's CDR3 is CASSYSSRQPQHF. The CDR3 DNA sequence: TGTGCCAGCAGTTACTCTTCTCGTCAGCCCCAGCATTTT.

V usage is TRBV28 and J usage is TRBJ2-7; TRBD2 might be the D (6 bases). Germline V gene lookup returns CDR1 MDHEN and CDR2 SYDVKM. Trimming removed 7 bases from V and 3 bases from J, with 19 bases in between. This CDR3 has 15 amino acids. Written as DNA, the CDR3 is TGTGCCAGCAACTCGCCGGGCCGAGCGGGCTACGAGCAGTACTTC. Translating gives CASNSPGRAGYEQYF. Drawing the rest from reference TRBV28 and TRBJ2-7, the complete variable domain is DVKVTQSSRYLVKRTGEKVFLECVQDMDHENMFWYRQDPGLGLRLIYFSYDVKMKEKGDIPEGYSVSREKKERFSLILESASTNQTSMYLCASNSPGRAGYEQYFGPGTRLTVT.

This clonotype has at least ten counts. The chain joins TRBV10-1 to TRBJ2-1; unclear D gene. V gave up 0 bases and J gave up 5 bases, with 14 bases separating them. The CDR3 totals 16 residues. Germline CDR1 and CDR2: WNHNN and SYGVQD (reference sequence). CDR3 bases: TGCGCCAGCAGTGAGTCACGCCAAGATTGGGACAATGAGCAGTTCTTC. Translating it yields CASSESRQDWDNEQFF.

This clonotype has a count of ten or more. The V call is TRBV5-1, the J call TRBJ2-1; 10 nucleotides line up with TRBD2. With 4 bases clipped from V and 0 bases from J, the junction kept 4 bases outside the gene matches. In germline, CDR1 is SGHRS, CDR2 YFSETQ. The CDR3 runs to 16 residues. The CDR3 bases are TGCGCCAGCAGCAATGGACTAGCGGTCTCCTACAATGAGCAGTTCTTC. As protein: CASSNGLAVSYNEQFF. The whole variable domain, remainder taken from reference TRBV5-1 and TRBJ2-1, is KAGVTQTPRYLIKTRGQQVTLSCSPISGHRSVSWYQQTPGQGLQFLFEYFSETQRNKGNFPGRFSGRQFSNSRSEMNVSTLELGDSALYLCASSNGLAVSYNEQFFGPGTRLTVL.

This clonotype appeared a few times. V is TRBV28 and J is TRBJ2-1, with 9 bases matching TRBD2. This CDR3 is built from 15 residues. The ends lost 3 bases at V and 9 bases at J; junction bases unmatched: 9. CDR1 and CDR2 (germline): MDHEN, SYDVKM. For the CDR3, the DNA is TGTGCCAGCAGTTTTCGGGGACTAGCCGCCGGTGAGCAGTTCTTC. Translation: CASSFRGLAAGEQFF. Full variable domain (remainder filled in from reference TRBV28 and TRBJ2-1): DVKVTQSSRYLVKRTGEKVFLECVQDMDHENMFWYRQDPGLGLRLIYFSYDVKMKEKGDIPEGYSVSREKKERFSLILESASTNQTSMYLCASSFRGLAAGEQFFGPGTRLTVL.

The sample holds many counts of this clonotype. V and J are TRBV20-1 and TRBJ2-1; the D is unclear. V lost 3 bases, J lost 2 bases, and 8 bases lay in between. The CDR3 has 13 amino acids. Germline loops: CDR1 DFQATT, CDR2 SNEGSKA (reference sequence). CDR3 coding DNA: TGCAGTGCTAGCGATGGTCCCTACAATGAGCAGTTCTTC. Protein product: CSASDGPYNEQFF.